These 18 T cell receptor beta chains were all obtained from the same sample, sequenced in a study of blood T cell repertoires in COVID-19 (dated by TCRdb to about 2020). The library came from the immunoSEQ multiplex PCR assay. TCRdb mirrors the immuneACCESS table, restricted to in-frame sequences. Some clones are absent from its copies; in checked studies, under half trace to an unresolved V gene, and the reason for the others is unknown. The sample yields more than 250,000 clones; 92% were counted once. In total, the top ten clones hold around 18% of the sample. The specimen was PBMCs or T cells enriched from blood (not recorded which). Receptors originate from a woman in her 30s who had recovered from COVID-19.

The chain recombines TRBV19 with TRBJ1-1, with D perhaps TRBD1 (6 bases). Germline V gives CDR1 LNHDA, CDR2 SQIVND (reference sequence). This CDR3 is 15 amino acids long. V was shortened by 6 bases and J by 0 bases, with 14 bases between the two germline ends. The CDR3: CASSARQVLNTEAFF. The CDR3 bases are TGTGCCAGTAGCGCAAGACAGGTTTTGAACACTGAAGCTTTCTTT.

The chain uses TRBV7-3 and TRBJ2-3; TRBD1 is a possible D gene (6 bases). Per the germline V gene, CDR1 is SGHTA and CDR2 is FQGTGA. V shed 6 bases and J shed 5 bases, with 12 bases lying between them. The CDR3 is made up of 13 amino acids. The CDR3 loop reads CASSTKTGDTQYF. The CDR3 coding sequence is TGTGCCAGCAGTACTAAGACAGGAGATACGCAGTATTTT.

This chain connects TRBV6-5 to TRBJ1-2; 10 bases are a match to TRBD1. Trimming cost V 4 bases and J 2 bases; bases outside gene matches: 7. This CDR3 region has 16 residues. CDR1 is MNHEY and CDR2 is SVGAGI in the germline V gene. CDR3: CASSLDRGSRNYGYTF. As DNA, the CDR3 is TGTGCCAGCAGTTTGGACAGGGGGTCAAGGAACTATGGCTACACCTTC.

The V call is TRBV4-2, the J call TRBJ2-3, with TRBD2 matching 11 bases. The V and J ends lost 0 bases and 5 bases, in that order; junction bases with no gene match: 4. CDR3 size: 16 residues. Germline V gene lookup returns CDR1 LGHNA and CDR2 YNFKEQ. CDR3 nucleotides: TGTGCCAGCAGCCAAGAATTAGCGGGAGGGATAGATACGCAGTATTTT. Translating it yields CASSQELAGGIDTQYF.

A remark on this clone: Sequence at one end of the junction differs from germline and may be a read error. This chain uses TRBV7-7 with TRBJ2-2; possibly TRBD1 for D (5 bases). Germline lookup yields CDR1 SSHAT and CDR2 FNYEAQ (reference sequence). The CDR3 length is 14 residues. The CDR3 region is CASSYGQNTGELFF. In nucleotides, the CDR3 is TGTGCTAGCAGCTACGGACAGAACACCGGGGAGCTGTTTTTT.

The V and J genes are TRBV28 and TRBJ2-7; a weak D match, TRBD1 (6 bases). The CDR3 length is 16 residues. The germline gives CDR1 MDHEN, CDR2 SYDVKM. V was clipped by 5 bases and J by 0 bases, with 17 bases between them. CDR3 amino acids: CASSQNGGGGSYEQYF. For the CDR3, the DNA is TGTGCCAGCAGTCAAAATGGGGGCGGAGGCTCCTACGAGCAGTACTTC.

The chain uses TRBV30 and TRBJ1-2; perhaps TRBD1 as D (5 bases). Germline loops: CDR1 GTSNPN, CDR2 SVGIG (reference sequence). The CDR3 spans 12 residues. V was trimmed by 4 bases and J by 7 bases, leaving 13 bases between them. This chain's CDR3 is CAWKRVGAGYTF. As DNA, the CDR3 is TGTGCCTGGAAGCGGGTCGGGGCTGGCTACACCTTC.

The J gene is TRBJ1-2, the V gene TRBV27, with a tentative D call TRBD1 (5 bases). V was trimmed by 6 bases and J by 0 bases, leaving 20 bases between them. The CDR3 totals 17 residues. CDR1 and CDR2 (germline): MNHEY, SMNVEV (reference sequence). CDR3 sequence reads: CASRVGPGNSANYGYTF. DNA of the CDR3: TGTGCCAGCAGGGTAGGTCCAGGGAACTCTGCTAACTATGGCTACACCTTC.

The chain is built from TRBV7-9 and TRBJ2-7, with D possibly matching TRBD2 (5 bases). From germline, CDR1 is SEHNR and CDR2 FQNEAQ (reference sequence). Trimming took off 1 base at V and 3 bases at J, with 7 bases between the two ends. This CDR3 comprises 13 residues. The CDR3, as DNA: TGTGCCAGCAGCTTAGGGGAGTACTACGAGCAGTACTTC. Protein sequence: CASSLGEYYEQYF. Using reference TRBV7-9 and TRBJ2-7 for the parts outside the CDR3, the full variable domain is DTGVSQNPRHKITKRGQNVTFRCDPISEHNRLYWYRQTLGQGPEFLTYFQNEAQLEKSRLLSDRFSAERPKGSFSTLEIQRTEQGDSAMYLCASSLGEYYEQYFGPGTRLTVT.

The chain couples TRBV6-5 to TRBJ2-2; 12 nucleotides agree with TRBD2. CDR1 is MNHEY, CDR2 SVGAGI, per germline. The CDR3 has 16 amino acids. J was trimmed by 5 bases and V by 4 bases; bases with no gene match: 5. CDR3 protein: CASSLLAGGQTGELFF. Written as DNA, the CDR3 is TGTGCCAGCAGTTTACTAGCGGGGGGCCAAACCGGGGAGCTGTTTTTT.

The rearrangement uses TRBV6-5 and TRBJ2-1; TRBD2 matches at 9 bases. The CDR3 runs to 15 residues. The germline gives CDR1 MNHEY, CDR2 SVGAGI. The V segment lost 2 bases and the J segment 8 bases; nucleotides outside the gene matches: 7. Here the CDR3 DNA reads TGTGCCAGCAGTTACAGGCGGGAGGGCCGGGATGAGCAGTTCTTC. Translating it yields CASSYRREGRDEQFF.

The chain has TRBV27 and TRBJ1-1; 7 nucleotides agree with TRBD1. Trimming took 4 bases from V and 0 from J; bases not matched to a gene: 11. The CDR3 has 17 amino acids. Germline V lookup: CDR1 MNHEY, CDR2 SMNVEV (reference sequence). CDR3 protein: CASSSRQGTSLNTEAFF. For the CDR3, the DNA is TGTGCCAGCAGTTCGAGACAGGGAACCAGTCTGAACACTGAAGCTTTCTTT.

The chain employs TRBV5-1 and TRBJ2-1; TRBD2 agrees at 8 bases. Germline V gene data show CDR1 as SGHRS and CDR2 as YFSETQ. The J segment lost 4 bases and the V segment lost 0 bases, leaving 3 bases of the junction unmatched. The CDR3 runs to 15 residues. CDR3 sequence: CASSLAERGYNEQFF. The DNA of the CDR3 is TGCGCCAGCAGCTTGGCCGAGCGGGGGTACAATGAGCAGTTCTTC.

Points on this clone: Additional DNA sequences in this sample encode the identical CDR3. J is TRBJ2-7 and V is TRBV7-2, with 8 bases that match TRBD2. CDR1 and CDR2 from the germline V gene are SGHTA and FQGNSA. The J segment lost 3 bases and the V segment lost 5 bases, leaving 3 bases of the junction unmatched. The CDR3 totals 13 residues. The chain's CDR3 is CASSRTSGYEQYF. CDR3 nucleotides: TGTGCCAGCAGCCGCACTAGCGGCTACGAGCAGTACTTC.

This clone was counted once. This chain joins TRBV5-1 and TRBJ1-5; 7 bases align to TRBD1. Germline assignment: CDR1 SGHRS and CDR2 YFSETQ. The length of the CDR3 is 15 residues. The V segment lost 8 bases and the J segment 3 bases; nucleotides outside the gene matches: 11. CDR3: CASSPTGIDNQPQHF. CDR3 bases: TGCGCCAGTTCCCCGACAGGGATTGACAATCAGCCCCAGCATTTT.

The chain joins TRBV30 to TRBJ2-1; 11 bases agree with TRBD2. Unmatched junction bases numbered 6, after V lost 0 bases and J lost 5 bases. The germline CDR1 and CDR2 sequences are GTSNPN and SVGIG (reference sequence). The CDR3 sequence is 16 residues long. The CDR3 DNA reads TGTGCCTGGAGTGTAGGGTCTAGCGGGGGGCACAATGAGCAGTTCTTC. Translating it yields CAWSVGSSGGHNEQFF.

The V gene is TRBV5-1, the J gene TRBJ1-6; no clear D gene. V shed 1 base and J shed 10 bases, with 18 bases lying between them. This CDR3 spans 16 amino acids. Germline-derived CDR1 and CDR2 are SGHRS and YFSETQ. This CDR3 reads CASSLHTDASGSPLHF. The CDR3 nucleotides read TGCGCCAGCAGCTTGCACACAGATGCCTCTGGCTCACCCCTCCACTTT.

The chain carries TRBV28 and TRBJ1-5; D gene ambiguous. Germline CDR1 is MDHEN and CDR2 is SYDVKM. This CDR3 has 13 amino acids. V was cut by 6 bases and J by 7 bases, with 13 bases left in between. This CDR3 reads CASSTQEAQPQHF. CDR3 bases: TGTGCCAGCAGCACCCAGGAGGCCCAGCCCCAGCATTTT. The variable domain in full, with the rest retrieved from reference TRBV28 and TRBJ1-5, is DVKVTQSSRYLVKRTGEKVFLECVQDMDHENMFWYRQDPGLGLRLIYFSYDVKMKEKGDIPEGYSVSREKKERFSLILESASTNQTSMYLCASSTQEAQPQHFGDGTRLSIL.